The clone carrying this T cell receptor (beta chain) has at least ten counts. What it binds is unknown. This specimen belongs to a study of T-cell reconstitution after alpha-beta-depleted transplantation in children. TCRbeta library construction was performed incorporating unique molecular identifiers. One entry per CDR3 protein, called by TCRdb with MiXCR from the PCR reads. The table lists hundreds of thousands of distinct CDR3 sequences, roughly 23% of them singletons. General observations from the study: Newly made T cells mostly supplied T-cell counts and diversity one year after transplant. Reports say that about two months after transplant, the alpha-beta T cells came out of several hundred graft clones that had expanded. Surviving thymic progenitors and recipient T cells were the source of high TCRbeta diversity at day 60 in some patients.

This TCR was sampled from a boy younger than two who had a stem cell transplant for acute myeloid leukemia, so the T cells may come from the graft donor. The specimen was PBMCs, mostly from graft donor cells, collected 360 days after TCRalphabeta/CD19-depleted stem cell transplant.

CDR3 coding DNA: TGCGCCAGCAGCTTGCAGGGGGTTTCGGGCTACACCTTC. This codes for CASSLQGVSGYTF. The rearrangement joins TRBV5-1 to TRBJ1-2; 7 bases agree with TRBD1. The V gene end was trimmed by 1 base and the J gene end by 8 bases; junction bases not matched to a gene: 5. The CDR3 consists of 13 residues. The germline gives CDR1 SGHRS, CDR2 YFSETQ.